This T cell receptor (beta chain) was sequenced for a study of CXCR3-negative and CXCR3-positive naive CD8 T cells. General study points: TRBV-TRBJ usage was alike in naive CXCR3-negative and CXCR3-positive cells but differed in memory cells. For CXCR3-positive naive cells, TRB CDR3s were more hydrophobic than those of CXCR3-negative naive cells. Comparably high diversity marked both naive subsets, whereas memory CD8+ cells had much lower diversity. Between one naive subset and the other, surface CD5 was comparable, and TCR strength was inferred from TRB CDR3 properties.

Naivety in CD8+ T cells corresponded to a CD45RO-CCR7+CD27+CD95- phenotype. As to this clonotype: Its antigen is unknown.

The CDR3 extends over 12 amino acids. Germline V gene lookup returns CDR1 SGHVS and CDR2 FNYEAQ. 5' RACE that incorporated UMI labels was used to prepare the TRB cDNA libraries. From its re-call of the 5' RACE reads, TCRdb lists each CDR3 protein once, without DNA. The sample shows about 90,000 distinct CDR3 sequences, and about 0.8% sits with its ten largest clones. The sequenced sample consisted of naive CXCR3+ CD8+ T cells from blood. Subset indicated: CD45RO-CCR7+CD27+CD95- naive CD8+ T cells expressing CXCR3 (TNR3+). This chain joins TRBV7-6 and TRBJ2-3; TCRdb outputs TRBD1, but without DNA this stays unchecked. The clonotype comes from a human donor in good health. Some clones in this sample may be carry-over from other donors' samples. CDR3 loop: CASSPGIEAQYF.